This paragraph covers one T cell receptor beta chain sequence. The record originates from a study of blood T cell repertoires in COVID-19. Study-wide context: Whether acute or convalescent, the COVID-19 samples came from the United States, Italy and Spain. The analysed material was cDNA or gDNA that came from T cells, B-cell-depleted T cells, or PBMCs.

The CDR3 is made up of 15 amino acids. Germline lookup yields CDR1 SGHVS and CDR2 FNYEAQ. V lost 0 bases, J lost 6 bases, and 3 bases stayed unmatched. Authors' methods: Reference gene primer amplification in the assay estimated nucleated cell counts. Sequencing used immunoSEQ multiplex PCR; TCRdb keeps in-frame clones, though not all of them. The V and J calls and clone size were taken over from that table, and D and trimming were inferred from the DNA. The sample records around 400,000 clones, 80% to 90% being singletons. Input material: peripheral blood. The clonotype comes from a woman aged 55-75 years with COVID-19, enrolled during active disease. The V call is TRBV7-6, the J call TRBJ2-3, with 10 bases identical to TRBD2. CDR3: CASSLAPLAGDTQYF. The CDR3 DNA reads as TGTGCCAGCAGCTTAGCCCCACTAGCGGGGGATACGCAGTATTTT.